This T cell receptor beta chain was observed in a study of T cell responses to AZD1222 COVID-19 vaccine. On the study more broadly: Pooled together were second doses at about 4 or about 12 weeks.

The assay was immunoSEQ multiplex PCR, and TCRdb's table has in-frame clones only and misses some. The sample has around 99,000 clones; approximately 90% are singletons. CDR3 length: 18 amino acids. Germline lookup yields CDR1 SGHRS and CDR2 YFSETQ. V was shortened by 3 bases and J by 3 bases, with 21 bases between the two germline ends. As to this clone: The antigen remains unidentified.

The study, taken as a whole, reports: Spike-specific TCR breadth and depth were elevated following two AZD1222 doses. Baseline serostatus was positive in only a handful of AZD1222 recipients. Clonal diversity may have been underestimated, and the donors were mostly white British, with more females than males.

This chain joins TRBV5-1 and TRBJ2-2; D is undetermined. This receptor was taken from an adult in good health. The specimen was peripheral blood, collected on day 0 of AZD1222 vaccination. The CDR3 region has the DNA TGCGCCAGCAGCTCTCCCAGCCGTCCTACTTCGGACACCGGGGAGCTGTTTTTT. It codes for CASSSPSRPTSDTGELFF.